This TCR beta chain was recovered during a study of metastatic and nonmetastatic thyroid tumors. Thyroid surgery took place with no prior treatment in any patient. The germline V and J ends were trimmed by 0 bases and 4 bases, with 19 bases remaining between them. Germline values: CDR1 MGHRA, CDR2 YSYEKL. CDR3 size: 18 residues. As processed by the authors: Built for papillary thyroid cancer, a distant-metastasis classifier drew on CDR3 differences across clinicopathological groups. MiXCR reprocessed the PCR reads for TCRdb. It is TCRdb's table, rather than the study itself, that gives the V and J calls and clone size. The sample has 40,000 or so clones; around 43% are singletons. The table lists this clone with a count of one. Its antigen is as yet unknown. General study results and limits: The study reportedly found significantly higher TCR beta diversity in malignant thyroid tumors than benign nodules, in blood and tumor.

The sequenced material came from tumor tissue. V and J are TRBV4-1 and TRBJ1-5; possible D gene TRBD1, 5 bases. The clonotype originates from a male donor with papillary thyroid cancer or a benign thyroid nodule (not recorded which). Some clones in this sample may be carry-over from other donors' samples. The CDR3 DNA is TGCGCCAGCAGCCAAGATCAGAGCGGACATGGTAAGAATCAGCCCCAGCATTTT. It specifies CASSQDQSGHGKNQPQHF.